Each of the 14 T cell receptor beta chains below was sequenced from the same sample in a study of blood T cell repertoires in COVID-19. Method: immunoSEQ multiplex PCR; TCRdb's copy keeps in-frame clones and lacks some. The data hold over 250,000 clones, with 75% to 95% observed a single time. The sample consisted of PBMCs or T cells enriched from blood (not recorded which). These receptor sequences come from a woman aged 25 to 45 who had recovered from COVID-19.

The V and J genes are TRBV19 and TRBJ1-1, with D maybe TRBD1 (6 bases). Trimming shortened V by 8 bases and J by 2 bases, and 12 bases separated the two germline ends. The germline V gene has CDR1 LNHDA and CDR2 SQIVND (reference sequence). The CDR3 runs 13 residues. CDR3 amino acids: CASRGGENTEAFF. The CDR3 coding sequence is TGTGCCAGTCGAGGGGGGGAAAACACTGAAGCTTTCTTT.

This clone was picked up one time. This chain links TRBV15 with TRBJ2-1; 9 bases map to TRBD1. V trimming: 1 base; J trimming: 6 bases; junction bases outside the gene matches: 7. The CDR3 has 16 residues. In germline, CDR1 is LNHNV, CDR2 YYDKDF (reference sequence). The CDR3 spells CATSRVWDRVFNEQFF. CDR3 coding DNA: TGTGCCACCAGCAGAGTGTGGGACAGGGTCTTCAATGAGCAGTTCTTC.

This clone was observed a few times. CDR3: CASRVGGAKDGYTF. The CDR3 DNA reads as TGTGCCAGCAGGGTAGGGGGGGCGAAAGATGGCTACACCTTC. The chain employs TRBV28 and TRBJ1-2; D might be TRBD1 (6 bases). The ends were cut back, 6 bases at V and 6 bases at J, with 17 bases in the middle. Germline values: CDR1 MDHEN, CDR2 SYDVKM. The CDR3 is 14 amino acids.

This clone was seen just once. The chain joins TRBV7-9 to TRBJ2-1; no reliable D call. Looked up from germline, CDR1 is SEHNR and CDR2 is FQNEAQ (reference sequence). This CDR3 has 12 amino acids. The germline V and J ends were trimmed by 0 bases and 7 bases, with 4 bases remaining between them. In nucleotides, the CDR3 is TGTGCCAGCAGCTTAGCGAGAAATGAGCAGTTCTTC. As protein: CASSLARNEQFF.

V and J are TRBV24-1 and TRBJ2-1; no clear D gene. The CDR3 covers 13 residues. From germline, CDR1 is KGHDR and CDR2 SFDVKD. Trimming left V 1 base short and J 5 bases short, with 5 bases between. CDR3: CATSDLGDNEQFF. CDR3 bases: TGTGCCACCAGTGATTTAGGAGACAATGAGCAGTTCTTC.

The CDR3 DNA sequence: TGTGCCACCAGAGGAGGAATCACAGATACGCAGTATTTT. Residues: CATRGGITDTQYF. The chain has TRBV15 and TRBJ2-3; tentative D call: TRBD2 (5 bases). Germline V CDR1 and CDR2: LNHNV, YYDKDF (reference sequence). The CDR3 has 13 residues. Deletions cut 6 bases from V and 2 bases from J, with 9 bases between.

This chain connects TRBV13 to TRBJ2-6; 8 nucleotides match TRBD1. CDR1 is PRHDT and CDR2 is FYEKMQ in the germline V gene (reference sequence). V was clipped by 6 bases and J by 2 bases; unmatched bases: 3. The CDR3 loop spans 15 amino acids. The CDR3 protein is CASRVQGAGANVLTF. The CDR3 coding sequence is TGTGCCAGCAGGGTACAGGGGGCTGGGGCCAACGTCCTGACTTTC.

This chain connects TRBV5-4 to TRBJ2-3, with 7 bases fitting TRBD2. CDR1 and CDR2 from the germline V gene are SGHNT and YYREEE (reference sequence). The CDR3 extends over 16 amino acids. Unmatched junction bases numbered 8, after V lost 4 bases and J lost 0 bases. The CDR3 coding sequence is TGTGCCAGCAGCCCTCCAGCGGGACTTAGCACAGATACGCAGTATTTT. Amino acid sequence: CASSPPAGLSTDTQYF.

This clone has a single count. The CDR3 coding sequence is TGTGCCAGCACCAGACTAGCGGGAACAGATACGCAGTATTTT. Translating it yields CASTRLAGTDTQYF. The chain combines TRBV2 with TRBJ2-3, with 11 bases identical to TRBD2. CDR3 size: 14 residues. Unmatched junction bases numbered 3, after V lost 7 bases and J lost 3 bases. Germline CDR1 and CDR2: SNHLY and FYNNEI.

This sequence joins TRBV6-5 and TRBJ2-2; unclear D gene. The V end was cut by 8 bases, the J end by 1 base, with 11 bases between. The germline V gene encodes CDR1 MNHEY and CDR2 SVGAGI. The CDR3 consists of 14 residues. The CDR3 DNA sequence: TGTGCCAGCCGCTCTAGAGGGAACACCGGGGAGCTGTTTTTT. Its protein is CASRSRGNTGELFF.

This rearrangement joins TRBV7-8 to TRBJ1-4, with D perhaps matching TRBD1 (6 bases). The V and J ends lost 5 bases and 8 bases respectively, with 18 bases between them. CDR3 length: 15 amino acids. Germline-derived CDR1 and CDR2 are SGHVS and FQNEAQ. The CDR3 DNA reads TGTGCCAGCAGCAGTATCGGGGGGCGCGGCGAAAAACTGTTTTTT. It specifies CASSSIGGRGEKLFF.

The chain recombines TRBV5-1 with TRBJ1-2, with D possibly matching TRBD1 (6 bases). Between the trimmed V and J ends, which lost 0 bases and 7 bases, there was a span of 10 bases. Germline V gene lookup returns CDR1 SGHRS and CDR2 YFSETQ. The CDR3 sequence is 13 residues long. CDR3 protein: CASSLVQGSGYTF. In DNA, the CDR3 is TGCGCCAGCAGCTTGGTACAGGGTTCTGGCTACACCTTC.

This chain connects TRBV11-2 to TRBJ1-2; TRBD1 is a possible D gene (6 bases). Germline V CDR1 and CDR2: SGHAT, FQNNGV. V gave up 2 bases and J gave up 4 bases, with 17 bases separating them. The CDR3 sequence is 16 residues long. CDR3 DNA: TGTGCCAGCAGCTTACTAACAGGGTCCCCCTCCTATGGCTACACCTTC. It yields the protein CASSLLTGSPSYGYTF.

The rearrangement joins TRBV11-2 to TRBJ2-3; 9 bases match TRBD1. The CDR3 loop spans 16 amino acids. Germline-derived CDR1 and CDR2 are SGHAT and FQNNGV. Trimming took 3 bases from V and 10 from J; bases not matched to a gene: 14. In nucleotides, the CDR3 is TGTGCCAGCAGCTTCCCGGGACAGGGAAGAAATTTTCCGCAGTATTTT. Translation: CASSFPGQGRNFPQYF.